Below, 23 T cell receptor beta chains from the same sample are listed, as sequenced in a study of post-analysis software for immune sequencing data (dated by TCRdb to the mid-2010s). The study at large found these results: Significantly higher frequencies in patients than in controls were found for a few TRBV segments, including TRBV5-6, TRBV5-1 and TRBV20-1.

Preparation of the library involved PCR. This sample was sequenced with an Illumina HiSeq 2500. To reduce PCR and sequencing biases, unique molecular identifiers were incorporated into the TCR beta cDNA libraries. Starting from the raw public reads, TCRdb applied fastp trimming at Q25, assembled clones with MiXCR and retained in-frame beta chains. Entries are consolidated by CDR3 protein sequence, retaining the most common genes and DNA. This sample lists some 890,000 distinct CDR3 sequences; about 50% were detected once. Approximately 4.4% of the sample is taken by the ten largest. No antigen is known for these receptors. The material sequenced was blood. These receptors all come from a girl aged 5-17 years with multiple sclerosis.

This clonotype was detected once. The V and J genes are TRBV2 and TRBJ1-2; a possible D gene is TRBD1 (6 bases). V shed 6 bases and J shed 5 bases, with 19 bases lying between them. The CDR3 spans 15 residues. In germline, CDR1 is SNHLY, CDR2 FYNNEI. The chain's CDR3 is CASRGRGRGGYGYTF. The CDR3 region has the DNA TGTGCCAGCAGAGGCCGGGGCAGGGGAGGGTATGGCTACACCTTC.

The V gene is TRBV6-1, the J gene TRBJ1-2; 12 positions agree with TRBD1. Looked up from germline, CDR1 is MNHNS and CDR2 is SASEGT. This CDR3 has 15 amino acids. With 10 bases clipped from V and 8 bases from J, the junction kept 14 bases outside the gene matches. CDR3: CAIPPGQGAAGGYTF. In DNA form, the CDR3 reads TGTGCCATCCCCCCGGGACAGGGGGCCGCGGGCGGCTACACCTTC.

The chain combines TRBV6-5 with TRBJ1-1, with D maybe TRBD1 (5 bases). V dropped 4 bases and J dropped 4 bases, with 13 bases sitting between them. This CDR3 is built from 14 residues. The germline gives CDR1 MNHEY, CDR2 SVGAGI. The CDR3 reads CASSSPAGTTEAFF. Written as DNA, the CDR3 is TGTGCCAGCAGTTCCCCGGCGGGGACCACTGAAGCTTTCTTT.

Remarks on this clonotype: One junction end disagrees with the germline gene, perhaps due to a read error. The CDR3 loop is CATSVGNFLNGQFF. Here the CDR3 DNA reads TGTGCCACCAGTGTCGGGAATTTCTTAAATGGGCAGTTCTTC. The chain recombines TRBV24-1 with TRBJ2-1, with D maybe TRBD2 (5 bases). Germline V lookup: CDR1 KGHDR, CDR2 SFDVKD. This CDR3 spans 14 amino acids.

The CDR3 bases are TGTGCCAGCTCACCACCAGCGGGAGAGACCCAGTACTTC. As protein: CASSPPAGETQYF. The chain carries TRBV18 and TRBJ2-5; D possibly corresponds to TRBD2 (6 bases). The germline V gene has CDR1 KGHSH and CDR2 LQKENI. This CDR3 is 13 amino acids long. The V end was cut by 0 bases, the J end by 4 bases, with 6 bases between. Supplemented by reference TRBV18 and TRBJ2-5, the full variable domain reads NAGVMQNPRHLVRRRGQEARLRCSPMKGHSHVYWYRQLPEEGLKFMVYLQKENIIDESGMPKERFSAEFPKEGPSILRIQQVVRGDSAAYFCASSPPAGETQYFGPGTRLLVL.

The chain has TRBV14 and TRBJ1-1; tentatively, D is TRBD1 (6 bases). CDR1 SGHDN and CDR2 FVKESK come from the germline V gene. V shed 2 bases and J shed 5 bases, with 18 bases lying between them. The CDR3 length is 16 residues. For the CDR3, the DNA is TGTGCCAGCAGCCAATACCCCGCGACAGGCGGTACTGAAGCTTTCTTT. Translated, it gives CASSQYPATGGTEAFF.

This chain's CDR3 is CASSRNTGLAYGYTF. CDR3 in DNA: TGCGCCAGCAGCCGAAACACGGGGCTCGCTTATGGCTACACCTTC. The chain joins TRBV5-1 to TRBJ1-2; tentatively, D is TRBD1 (5 bases). V lost 4 bases and J 5 bases, leaving 18 bases between the germline ends. Germline CDR1 and CDR2: SGHRS and YFSETQ. The CDR3 is made up of 15 amino acids.

This clonotype was counted a few times. This chain joins TRBV12-5 and TRBJ2-5; D may be TRBD2 (6 bases). Per germline, CDR1 LGHNT and CDR2 FRNRAP. V gave up 3 bases and J gave up 2 bases, with 16 bases separating them. CDR3 length: 16 amino acids. Here the CDR3 reads CASGFRFGTSQETQYF. DNA of the CDR3: TGTGCTAGTGGTTTCCGATTCGGGACTTCTCAAGAGACCCAGTACTTC.

This clonotype was observed a handful of times. The chain recombines TRBV6-6 with TRBJ2-1; TRBD2 aligns across 7 bases. Trimming cost V 6 bases and J 0 bases; bases outside gene matches: 8. This CDR3 is 16 amino acids long. Germline CDR1 reads MNHNY; CDR2 reads SVGAGI (reference sequence). The CDR3 bases are TGTGCCAGCAGCCCAGGGAGGGCGAGCTCCTACAATGAGCAGTTCTTC. Its protein is CASSPGRASSYNEQFF.

This clonotype has just a few counts. The chain recombines TRBV29-1 with TRBJ2-3; TRBD2 might be the D (6 bases). The CDR3 totals 13 residues. CDR1 is SQVTM, CDR2 ANQGSEA, per germline. The V gene lost 7 bases and the J gene lost 1 base, with 12 bases spanning the gap. This CDR3 reads CSASGLRTDTQYF. CDR3 sequence (DNA): TGCAGCGCCTCGGGACTGCGCACAGATACGCAGTATTTT.

The chain uses TRBV7-9 and TRBJ1-6, with D possibly matching TRBD1 (6 bases). The CDR3 is 14 residues long. CDR1 and CDR2 from the germline V gene are SEHNR and FQNEAQ (reference sequence). Trimming left V 4 bases short and J 8 bases short, with 12 bases between. CDR3 coding DNA: TGTGCCAGCAGCTCCAGGGGTTTTCATTCACCCCTCCACTTT. This codes for CASSSRGFHSPLHF.

This clonotype was observed at least ten times. V gene TRBV7-9 combines with J gene TRBJ2-5; D perhaps matches TRBD2 (5 bases). V was trimmed by 1 base and J by 11 bases, leaving 11 bases between them. This CDR3 has 12 residues. Germline V lookup: CDR1 SEHNR, CDR2 FQNEAQ (reference sequence). CDR3 bases: TGTGCCAGCAGCTTAGGCGGGTGGGAGCAGTACTTC. It specifies CASSLGGWEQYF.

This chain connects TRBV7-3 to TRBJ2-7; D tentatively fits TRBD1 or TRBD2 (5 bases each). Germline CDR1 reads SGHTA; CDR2 reads FQGTGA. V lost 1 base and J 3 bases, leaving 13 bases between the germline ends. This CDR3 region has 15 residues. CDR3 protein: CASSLRGMDLYEQYF. The CDR3 DNA is TGTGCCAGCAGCTTAAGGGGGATGGATCTCTACGAGCAGTACTTC.

The DNA of the CDR3 is TGTGCCAGCAGCCAAGTAAGGGGCTATGAGCGTCCCTACGGGCAGTACTTC. It yields the protein CASSQVRGYERPYGQYF. This chain connects TRBV3-1 to TRBJ2-4; D may be TRBD1 (5 bases). CDR3 size: 17 residues. V was trimmed by 1 base and J by 13 bases, leaving 26 bases between them. Germline CDR1 LGHDT, CDR2 YNNKEL (reference sequence).

The rearrangement joins TRBV6-1 to TRBJ2-1; TRBD1 matches 7 bases. The CDR3 totals 15 residues. Germline V gives CDR1 MNHNS, CDR2 SASEGT. V was clipped by 2 bases and J by 10 bases; unmatched bases: 11. CDR3 bases: TGTGCCAGCAGTGAATCATCTGAAGGGGGCAGCGAGCAGTTCTTC. It codes for CASSESSEGGSEQFF.

The chain is built from TRBV29-1 and TRBJ2-7; TRBD1 or TRBD2 may be the D gene (5 bases each). The V and J ends lost 6 bases and 1 base respectively, with 13 bases between them. Looked up from germline, CDR1 is SQVTM and CDR2 is ANQGSEA. This CDR3 region has 13 residues. Written as DNA, the CDR3 is TGCAGCGTCCCCGGGACGCGGTCCTACGAGCAGTACTTC. Translated: CSVPGTRSYEQYF.

The chain joins TRBV5-6 to TRBJ2-1, with 7 bases lining up with TRBD2. This CDR3 has 14 residues. CDR1 SGHDT and CDR2 YYEEEE come from the germline V gene. With V trimmed by 5 bases and J by 4 bases, 6 bases remained unmatched. CDR3 in DNA: TGTGCCAGCAGAAACCAGCGGGATTACAATGAGCAGTTCTTC. This gives the protein CASRNQRDYNEQFF.

The chain uses TRBV3-1 and TRBJ1-5, with D possibly being TRBD1 (6 bases). The V end was cut by 0 bases, the J end by 5 bases, with 17 bases between. The CDR3 contains 17 residues. Germline-derived CDR1 and CDR2 are LGHDT and YNNKEL (reference sequence). The CDR3 region is CASSQDRAGARDQPQHF. The CDR3, as DNA: TGTGCCAGCAGCCAAGATCGGGCGGGGGCGCGGGATCAGCCCCAGCATTTT.

This clonotype has just one count. This sequence joins TRBV15 and TRBJ2-1, with 9 bases fitting TRBD2. V was clipped by 3 bases and J by 7 bases; unmatched bases: 7. Germline assignment: CDR1 LNHNV and CDR2 YYDKDF (reference sequence). The CDR3 consists of 15 residues. CDR3 sequence reads: CATSRKLAGQNEQFF. As DNA, the CDR3 is TGTGCCACCAGCAGGAAACTAGCGGGCCAAAATGAGCAGTTCTTC. The whole variable domain, remainder taken from reference TRBV15 and TRBJ2-1, is DAMVIQNPRYQVTQFGKPVTLSCSQTLNHNVMYWYQQKSSQAPKLLFHYYDKDFNNEADTPDNFQSRRPNTSFCFLDIRSPGLGDTAMYLCATSRKLAGQNEQFFGPGTRLTVL.

The chain links TRBV6-4 to TRBJ2-3; 10 bases are a match to TRBD2. Germline V CDR1 and CDR2: MRHNA, SNTAGT. The CDR3 runs to 15 residues. The V gene end was trimmed by 2 bases and the J gene end by 2 bases; junction bases not matched to a gene: 1. The CDR3, as DNA: TGTGCCAGCAGTGACAGCGGGAGGGCCACAGATACGCAGTATTTT. Translation: CASSDSGRATDTQYF.

The chain joins TRBV27 to TRBJ2-1; D unresolved. The ends were cut back, 2 bases at V and 10 bases at J, with 12 bases in the middle. Per germline, CDR1 MNHEY and CDR2 SMNVEV (reference sequence). The CDR3 is 13 residues long. CDR3 coding DNA: TGTGCCAGCAGTTTACTCCCGGTGATGGAGCAGTTCTTC. It specifies CASSLLPVMEQFF.

V usage is TRBV18 and J usage is TRBJ2-5; 7 bases line up with TRBD1. The germline gives CDR1 KGHSH, CDR2 LQKENI. There are 16 residues in the CDR3. V was clipped by 1 base and J by 4 bases; unmatched bases: 9. For the CDR3, the DNA is TGTGCCAGCTCACCACAAGACAGGGCAGTAGGAGAGACCCAGTACTTC. Encoded protein: CASSPQDRAVGETQYF.

This clonotype was seen more than once but under ten times. The chain employs TRBV14 and TRBJ1-2; tentatively, D is TRBD1 (5 bases). Germline V gene sequence: CDR1 SGHDN, CDR2 FVKESK. V was shortened by 3 bases and J by 3 bases, with 11 bases between the two germline ends. This CDR3 is built from 14 residues. CDR3: CASSHRQLYYGYTF. The DNA of the CDR3 is TGTGCCAGCAGCCACAGACAGCTATACTATGGCTACACCTTC. Combining the CDR3 with reference TRBV14 and TRBJ1-2 gives the whole variable domain EAGVTQFPSHSVIEKGQTVTLRCDPISGHDNLYWYRRVMGKEIKFLLHFVKESKQDESGMPNNRFLAERTGGTYSTLKVQPAELEDSGVYFCASSHRQLYYGYTFGSGTRLTVV.